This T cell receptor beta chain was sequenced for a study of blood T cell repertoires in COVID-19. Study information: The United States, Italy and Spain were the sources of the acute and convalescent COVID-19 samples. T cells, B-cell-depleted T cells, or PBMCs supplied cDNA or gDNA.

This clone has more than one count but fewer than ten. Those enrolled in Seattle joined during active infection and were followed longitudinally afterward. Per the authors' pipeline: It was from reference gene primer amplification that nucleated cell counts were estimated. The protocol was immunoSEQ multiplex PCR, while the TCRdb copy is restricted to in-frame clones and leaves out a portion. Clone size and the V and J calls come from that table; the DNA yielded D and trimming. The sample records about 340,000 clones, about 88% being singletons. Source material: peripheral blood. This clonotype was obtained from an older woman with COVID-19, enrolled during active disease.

The CDR3 protein is CAWSKVQGADGYTF. DNA of the CDR3: TGTGCCTGGAGTAAGGTACAGGGGGCTGATGGCTACACCTTC. The rearrangement uses TRBV30 and TRBJ1-2; 9 nucleotides agree with TRBD1. Germline V lookup: CDR1 GTSNPN, CDR2 SVGIG (reference sequence). CDR3 length equals 14 residues. V lost 2 bases, J lost 6 bases, and 7 bases stayed unmatched.